This TCR beta chain was obtained from a study of shared clonotypes between healthy human individuals. Concerning this clone: As yet, its antigen is unknown.

Assay used: immunoSEQ multiplex PCR; TCRdb lists only in-frame clones, some missing. The sample has under 600,000 clones; roughly 79% are singletons. General observations from the study: Depth of sequencing was expected to influence donor clonotype sharing. Only a few donors were included, so the genetic and exposure-history diversity represented was limited.

Donation came from healthy HIV-negative adults that had no recent acute infections or vaccinations. V shed 3 bases and J 3 bases; nucleotides not matched to a gene: 8. The germline gives CDR1 SGDLS, CDR2 YYNGEE. The CDR3 sequence is 15 residues long. The chain has TRBV9 and TRBJ2-5, with 7 bases aligning to TRBD2. The TCR comes from a woman aged 40 to 50 in good health. Some clones in this sample may be carry-over from other donors' samples. Sequences were obtained from PBMCs. In nucleotides, the CDR3 is TGTGCCAGCAGCGCACGACTAGCAGGCGAAGAGACCCAGTACTTC. Encoded protein: CASSARLAGEETQYF.